These 15 T cell receptor beta chains were all obtained from the same sample, sequenced in a study of regulatory T cells in long-lasting Graves disease. The sample's time point: persistent/refractory GD, antithyroid drugs over 5 years with positive TRAb. Scientists built the TCR library using RNA that was extracted from PBMCs. With iRepertoire HTBI primers and Arm-PCR of CDR3 regions, TCR beta libraries were built. TCRdb re-derived calls from the multiplex PCR reads in MiXCR, one entry per CDR3 protein. The table lists 450,000 or so distinct CDR3 sequences, less than 25% of them singletons. The source was peripheral blood mononuclear cells (PBMCs), collected when the disease was refractory, from a patient treated with antithyroid drugs. These TCRs come from a female donor with Graves disease.

This clonotype appeared a few times. The J gene is TRBJ1-5, the V gene TRBV4-1; 8 positions agree with TRBD1. Germline loops: CDR1 MGHRA, CDR2 YSYEKL. The V and J ends lost 2 bases and 4 bases, in that order; junction bases with no gene match: 10. The CDR3 is 17 residues long. CDR3 protein: CASSQTQGASSNQPQHF. The DNA for the CDR3 is TGCGCCAGCAGCCAAACCCAGGGGGCGAGCTCGAATCAGCCCCAGCATTTT.

In this sample, this clonotype turned up many times. The chain uses TRBV11-1 and TRBJ1-1; no firm D call. V dropped 5 bases and J dropped 1 base, with 8 bases sitting between them. The CDR3 length is 13 residues. The germline V gene has CDR1 SGHAT and CDR2 FQDESV (reference sequence). As DNA, the CDR3 is TGTGCCAGCAGCATAGACAAGAACACTGAAGCTTTCTTT. This encodes CASSIDKNTEAFF.

This clonotype was found many times. This chain connects TRBV6-2 or TRBV6-3 to TRBJ2-7, with D perhaps matching TRBD1 (5 bases). CDR3 length: 15 amino acids. From germline, CDR1 is MNHEY and CDR2 SVGEGT. V shed 5 bases and J shed 1 base, with 15 bases lying between them. For the CDR3, the DNA is TGTGCCAGCAGTGAATGGGGCCAGGGATCCTACGAGCAGTACTTC. Encoded protein: CASSEWGQGSYEQYF.

Many counts were recorded for this clonotype. The gene calls are TRBV28 and TRBJ2-7, with 7 bases fitting TRBD1. CDR3 length: 16 residues. Germline V CDR1 and CDR2: MDHEN, SYDVKM. Trimming cost V 1 base and J 3 bases; bases outside gene matches: 9. The CDR3 sequence: CASSLFPPRQGYEQYF. For the CDR3, the DNA is TGTGCCAGCAGTTTATTCCCTCCTCGACAGGGCTACGAGCAGTACTTC. Drawing the rest from reference TRBV28 and TRBJ2-7, the complete variable domain is DVKVTQSSRYLVKRTGEKVFLECVQDMDHENMFWYRQDPGLGLRLIYFSYDVKMKEKGDIPEGYSVSREKKERFSLILESASTNQTSMYLCASSLFPPRQGYEQYFGPGTRLTVT.

About this clonotype: A much larger clone differs by one base, so this may be a read error. The CDR3 does not end in the conserved phenylalanine or tryptophan, so this is likely a read error. The rearrangement links TRBV6-2 or TRBV6-3 to TRBJ2-7, with D unresolved. This CDR3 has 16 residues. V was cut by 5 bases and J by 0 bases, with 17 bases left in between. Per germline, CDR1 MNHEY and CDR2 SVGEGT. CDR3 loop: CASSESPFQPSYEQYL. The CDR3, as DNA: TGTGCCAGCAGTGAATCCCCTTTCCAACCCTCCTACGAGCAGTACCTC.

Ten or more counts support this clonotype. The V gene is TRBV12-3 or TRBV12-4, the J gene TRBJ2-5; D may correspond to TRBD1 or TRBD2 (5 bases each). V lost 1 base and J 3 bases, leaving 18 bases between the germline ends. This CDR3 has 17 amino acids. The CDR3 region is CASSLVTMGVREETQYF. Written as DNA, the CDR3 is TGTGCCAGCAGTTTAGTAACCATGGGGGTCAGAGAAGAGACCCAGTACTTC.

The sample holds many counts of this clonotype. The chain couples TRBV28 to TRBJ2-5, with D hard to call. Trimming pared 4 bases from V and 3 bases from J, leaving 3 bases between. CDR1 is MDHEN and CDR2 is SYDVKM in the germline V gene. The CDR3 spans 11 residues. The CDR3 here is CASSWKETQYF. The CDR3 coding sequence is TGTGCCAGCAGTTGGAAAGAGACCCAGTACTTC. The full variable domain, with the rest looked up from reference TRBV28 and TRBJ2-5, is DVKVTQSSRYLVKRTGEKVFLECVQDMDHENMFWYRQDPGLGLRLIYFSYDVKMKEKGDIPEGYSVSREKKERFSLILESASTNQTSMYLCASSWKETQYFGPGTRLLVL.

The table lists this clonotype with many counts. The rearrangement uses TRBV2 and TRBJ2-7; TRBD2 matches at 8 bases. The V and J ends lost 6 bases and 2 bases, in that order; junction bases with no gene match: 9. Looked up from germline, CDR1 is SNHLY and CDR2 is FYNNEI. There are 15 residues in the CDR3. The CDR3 nucleotides are TGTGCCAGCAGAGAAACACCGGGACTAGCCTACGAGCAGTACTTC. This encodes CASRETPGLAYEQYF.

Details on this clonotype: It may be a read error: a sequence one base away is much more abundant. Likely a read error: the CDR3 ends without its conserved phenylalanine or tryptophan. The J gene is TRBJ2-7, the V gene TRBV6-1; D is tentatively TRBD1 or TRBD2 (5 bases each). The CDR3 extends over 16 amino acids. V was trimmed by 5 bases and J by 0 bases, leaving 17 bases between them. The germline CDR1 and CDR2 sequences are MNHNS and SASEGT. DNA for the CDR3: TGTGCCAGCAGTCATAAGGGACGGAGTACCTCCTACGAGCAGTACCTC. Protein product: CASSHKGRSTSYEQYL.

This clonotype was recorded a few times. The V call is TRBV30, the J call TRBJ1-3; D is uncertain. This CDR3 contains 16 residues. Germline CDR1 is GTSNPN and CDR2 is SVGIG (reference sequence). V shed 0 bases and J shed 4 bases, with 16 bases lying between them. DNA for the CDR3: TGTGCCTGGAGTGTACGGTCACCTAAACTGGGAAACACCATATATTTT. Its translation: CAWSVRSPKLGNTIYF.

Remarks on this clonotype: The conserved phenylalanine or tryptophan is not found at the CDR3 terminus, so this likely reflects a read error. The rearrangement links TRBV30 to TRBJ1-6; D gene unclear. Germline V gene data show CDR1 as GTSNPN and CDR2 as SVGIG (reference sequence). V was trimmed by 2 bases and J by 10 bases, leaving 21 bases between them. This CDR3 region has 16 residues. For the CDR3, the DNA is TGTGCCTGGAGTAGAGGATTTCCCTTGACGGAATCACCCCTCCACCTT. Amino acids: CAWSRGFPLTESPLHL.

V and J are TRBV30 and TRBJ1-5; 7 nucleotides match TRBD1. Germline V gives CDR1 GTSNPN, CDR2 SVGIG (reference sequence). This CDR3 contains 18 residues. Losses at the gene ends were 0 bases for V and 7 bases for J; bases not matched to a gene: 18. The CDR3 sequence: CAWSVKTQPGQRRQPQHF. In DNA, the CDR3 is TGTGCCTGGAGTGTCAAGACTCAACCGGGACAGAGACGCCAGCCCCAGCATTTT. Based on the CDR3 plus reference TRBV30 and TRBJ1-5, the full variable domain is SQTIHQWPATLVQPVGSPLSLECTVEGTSNPNLYWYRQAAGRGLQLLFYSVGIGQISSEVPQNLSASRPQDRQFILSSKKLLLSDSGFYLCAWSVKTQPGQRRQPQHFGDGTRLSIL.

There are many counts of this clonotype. The chain is built from TRBV19 and TRBJ1-1; 7 bases map to TRBD1. The germline V gene has CDR1 LNHDA and CDR2 SQIVND (reference sequence). This CDR3 comprises 14 residues. The ends lost 3 bases at V and 1 base at J; junction bases unmatched: 2. CDR3 nucleotides: TGTGCCAGTAGTATTAACAGGGGGAACACTGAAGCTTTCTTT. This encodes CASSINRGNTEAFF.

As regards this clonotype: A much larger clone is a single base away; this may be a read error. This chain joins TRBV7-6 and TRBJ2-7, with D uncertain. The CDR3 has 14 amino acids. Germline V lookup: CDR1 SGHVS, CDR2 FNYEAQ. The CDR3 DNA is TGTGCCAGCAGCTTGGTAGCTGGACCTGCCGAGCGGTACTTC. Its translation is CASSLVAGPAERYF.

This clonotype occurred many times. The chain links TRBV6-1 to TRBJ2-5; 7 bases line up with TRBD2. The V gene end was trimmed by 10 bases and the J gene end by 5 bases; junction bases not matched to a gene: 16. Germline V gives CDR1 MNHNS, CDR2 SASEGT. The CDR3 length is 15 residues. The CDR3 bases are TGTGCCATCGCCCTCTCTGGCGGGAGAGGTGAGACCCAGTACTTC. Residues: CAIALSGGRGETQYF.